The T cell receptor beta chain described here comes from a study of PD-L1 blockade in urothelial cancer (dated by TCRdb to about 2017). In terms of the full investigation: Every patient began therapy around 2014 and was given atezolizumab 1,200 mg intravenously every 3 weeks. Blood samples were analyzed at two time points: 3 weeks after treatment start (second dose) and 6 weeks after treatment start. About 90% of the 29 patients were males with bladder-origin urothelial cancer, and about 65% of the 29 reported a prior smoking history. Pretreatment tumor samples, along with matched peripheral blood serially collected before and after atezolizumab treatment, were subjected to TCR sequencing. Durable clinical benefit was defined as progression-free survival longer than 6 months, and TCR features were also tested against progression-free and overall survival. Nine or ten patients reached durable clinical benefit, while 20 patients did not. In the same patients who had TCR sequencing, pretreatment tumors also underwent whole exome sequencing and RNA sequencing. Somatic, immune and clinical correlates of response to PD-L1 blockade with atezolizumab in urothelial cancer were the focus of an exploratory multi-omic analysis. Some 30 patients had pretreatment blood TCR-seq, roughly 24 had at least one posttreatment blood collection, and roughly 24 had tumor TCR-seq. A median of about 140,000 T cells and some 90,000 unique TCRs was obtained from blood samples, and a median clonality of around 0.08 was observed. An ECOG performance status of 0 or 1 was recorded for the patients, and 0 to 3 prior chemotherapy regimens had been received by the patients. Broad study findings and their caveats: At 3 weeks after the start of treatment, tumor-associated TCR clones in peripheral blood had expanded more in patients with durable benefit (n ≈ 20, p = 0.022). A pretreatment peripheral blood TCR clonality below the median was linked to improved progression-free and overall survival. Because the sample size was small (n ≈ 30) and many exploratory analyses were performed, the results are intended to be hypothesis-generating.

To estimate absolute template abundance from read counts, synthetic TCR analog templates were spiked into each PCR. The immunoSEQ assay was used to amplify TCRbeta CDR3 regions from genomic DNA with bias-controlled V and J gene primers. Rearranged TCRbeta segments were sequenced at approximately 20X coverage. As for the authors' bioinformatics: Clustering was used to correct sequencing errors, and CDR3s were annotated against IMGT to assign V, D and J genes. Out-of-frame and stop-codon sequences were excluded, and only productive TCRbeta rearrangements were used in downstream analyses. Clonality was computed as one minus Shannon entropy normalized by the log of the number of unique productive sequences. Fisher's exact test with Benjamini-Hochberg correction, at a threshold of adjusted p below 0.01, was used to find clones that differed between time points or between blood and tumor. The source is immuneACCESS, and TCRdb retained only in-frame sequences with V and J called. Part of the clones is not carried over; for the studies checked, unresolved V genes explain less than half of this, and the remainder is unexplained. The V and J calls and clone size come from that table; D and trimming were worked out from the DNA. For this sample the table gives 70,000 to 75,000 clones, of which roughly 89% were detected only once. Jointly, the top ten make up over 8.5% of the sample.

The time point label corresponds to: pretreatment peripheral blood. The cohort included 25 to 30 patients with locally advanced or metastatic urothelial carcinoma who were treated at Memorial Sloan Kettering on a trial protocol. Peripheral blood mononuclear cells were collected pretreatment and during treatment, with between 1 and 8 total time points obtained per patient. The Qiagen DNeasy Blood extraction kit was used to purify genomic DNA from total PBMCs and tumor samples. PBMCs were collected pretreatment and during treatment, and were isolated and stored as previously described. This clone occurred a few times. Its antigen is still unknown. Base qualities are not recorded, but no much larger clone differs from it by a single base. V gives up 0 bases and J gives up 6 bases, and the segment between their germline ends measures 13 bases. The CDR3 numbers 15 residues from cysteine through phenylalanine. Only the CDR3 region is kept as DNA, spanning 45 bases read in frame from base 1. According to the germline V gene (reference sequence), CDR1 reads MNHEY and CDR2 reads SMNVEV.

The chain is made from TRBV27 and TRBJ2-3, with TRBD1 tentatively as D gene (6 bases match). This specimen consisted of PBMCs, obtained around atezolizumab (anti-PD-L1) treatment. The TCR originated in a woman in her sixties or seventies with urothelial cancer. The DNA is TGTGCCAGCAGTTTATCGGCAGGGGCCCTTGATACGCAGTATTTT. It translates as CASSLSAGALDTQYF.